This T cell receptor (beta chain) emerged from a study of T cells in Graves' hyperthyroidism and ophthalmopathy. Study results and limitations: The authors' 13 V-J model separated ophthalmopathy from stable hyperthyroidism. Most thyroid clonotypes that were expanded above 0.001 also turned up in blood.

CDR1 and CDR2 from the germline V gene are MNHEY and SVGEGT. V trimming: 2 bases; J trimming: 2 bases; junction bases outside the gene matches: 6. The CDR3 is 17 amino acids. Regions amplified from RNA transcripts were the TCR beta CDR3 regions. The HTBI primer set served for first-round RT-PCR of the TCR CDR3. In TCRdb, the multiplex PCR reads were re-called with MiXCR into one record per CDR3 protein. The repertoire consists of under 600,000 distinct CDR3 sequences, with roughly a sixth occurring once and the leading ten covering less than 3.5%. Disease duration was under 3 months in the ophthalmopathy patients, who also had a Clinical Activity Score of at least 3 and a NOSPECS grade of at least 4. Ten or more counts support this clonotype. Its specificity is not known.

This TCR was sampled from a woman in her 40s with Graves' ophthalmopathy. The sample taken for sequencing was blood. The rearrangement joins TRBV6-2 or TRBV6-3 to TRBJ2-5, with 12 bases identical to TRBD2. CDR3 DNA sequence: TGTGCCAGCAGTTACGGAGGACTAGCGGGGAAGCAAGAGACCCAGTACTTC. Its protein product is CASSYGGLAGKQETQYF.